These 27 T cell receptor beta chains were sequenced from one sample in a study of T and B cells in COVID-19 patients. Each TRB amplification used roughly 220-550 ng of genomic DNA from blood. TRB rearrangements were amplified by multiplex PCR with BIOMED2 TRB-A/B primers. MiXCR, run by TCRdb on the multiplex PCR reads, gives a single entry per CDR3 protein. Of about 16,000 distinct CDR3 sequences listed, around a quarter were seen once; the top ten hold 2.5% to 4%. The material sequenced was blood. The source is a human donor who had recovered from COVID-19.

This chain uses TRBV12-3 or TRBV12-4 with TRBJ2-2, with TRBD2 matching over 9 bases. The CDR3 contains 19 residues. Trimming at V came to 2 bases and at J to 9 bases, leaving 19 bases not matched to a gene. The CDR3 is CASSLPPRWIAGVYRELFF. In DNA form, the CDR3 reads TGTGCCAGCAGTTTACCTCCACGATGGATAGCGGGAGTATATAGGGAGCTGTTTTTT.

The chain combines TRBV7-2 with TRBJ2-1; TRBD2 is a possible D gene (6 bases). This CDR3 region has 16 residues. V lost 5 bases and J lost 4, with 18 bases in between. In germline, CDR1 is SGHTA, CDR2 FQGNSA. Here the CDR3 reads CASSLRRETPYNEQFF. The CDR3 DNA reads TGTGCCAGCAGCCTGCGTCGGGAGACCCCTTACAATGAGCAGTTCTTC.

The chain employs TRBV6-6 and TRBJ1-6, with TRBD1 identical over 8 bases. The CDR3 loop spans 15 amino acids. V trimming: 4 bases; J trimming: 7 bases; junction bases outside the gene matches: 6. The germline gives CDR1 MNHNY, CDR2 SVGAGI (reference sequence). The CDR3 is CASSSLTGANSPLHF. Written as DNA, the CDR3 is TGTGCCAGCAGTTCCTTGACAGGGGCAAATTCACCCCTCCACTTT.

The chain joins TRBV7-2 to TRBJ1-2, with 7 bases fitting TRBD1. Germline-derived CDR1 and CDR2 are SGHTA and FQGNSA. The CDR3 is 15 amino acids. Unmatched junction bases numbered 9, after V lost 3 bases and J lost 5 bases. The CDR3 loop reads CASSFNRGQGYGYTF. The CDR3 DNA follows: TGTGCCAGCAGCTTCAACAGGGGCCAGGGGTATGGCTACACCTTC.

The rearrangement joins TRBV7-9 to TRBJ1-4, with TRBD1 matching over 10 bases. Per germline, CDR1 SEHNR and CDR2 FQNEAQ (reference sequence). The CDR3 has 19 amino acids. After removal of 4 bases from V and 2 bases from J, the junction contained 13 bases not matched to a gene. CDR3 bases: TGTGCCAGCAGCTACTCGCCGGGACAGGGGAGTCGGACTAATGAAAAACTGTTTTTT. It encodes CASSYSPGQGSRTNEKLFF. The full variable domain, in which reference TRBV7-9 and TRBJ1-4 provide the parts outside the CDR3, is DTGVSQNPRHKITKRGQNVTFRCDPISEHNRLYWYRQTLGQGPEFLTYFQNEAQLEKSRLLSDRFSAERPKGSFSTLEIQRTEQGDSAMYLCASSYSPGQGSRTNEKLFFGSGTQLSVL.

For the CDR3, the DNA is TGTGCCAGCAGTGTCCCGTCCGGGACTAGCGGGGCGAGCACCGGGGAGCTGTTTTTT. It translates to CASSVPSGTSGASTGELFF. J is TRBJ2-2 and V is TRBV6-6; 13 bases map to TRBD2. The V gene's germline CDR1 is MNHNY and CDR2 SVGAGI (reference sequence). Trimming took 5 bases from V and 4 from J; bases not matched to a gene: 13. CDR3 length: 19 residues.

V usage is TRBV15 and J usage is TRBJ1-4; D is unresolved. The germline V and J ends were trimmed by 0 bases and 13 bases, with 12 bases remaining between them. The germline V gene has CDR1 LNHNV and CDR2 YYDKDF (reference sequence). The CDR3 has 13 residues. Here the CDR3 DNA reads TGTGCCACCAGCAGAGAGGATGCGTTTAGACTGTTTTTT. As protein: CATSREDAFRLFF.

J is TRBJ1-5 and V is TRBV27; unclear D gene. The CDR3 extends over 13 amino acids. Germline loops: CDR1 MNHEY, CDR2 SMNVEV (reference sequence). Between the trimmed V and J ends, which lost 3 bases and 4 bases, there was a span of 7 bases. The DNA for the CDR3 is TGTGCCAGCAGTTTTCTGGGAAATCAGCCCCAGCATTTT. This translates into CASSFLGNQPQHF.

About this clonotype itself: A clone one base away is much larger, so this may be a read error. The genes are TRBV27 and TRBJ2-7; 8 positions match TRBD2. V was clipped by 2 bases and J by 5 bases; unmatched bases: 11. Per the germline V gene, CDR1 is MNHEY and CDR2 is SMNVEV (reference sequence). The CDR3 length is 16 residues. The CDR3 DNA sequence: TGTGCCAGCAGTTTAGCGGGGGGATCGGGGCGCCACGAGCAGTACTTC. Encoded protein: CASSLAGGSGRHEQYF.

The gene calls are TRBV6-4 and TRBJ2-3; TRBD2 is a possible D gene (6 bases). This CDR3 is 16 amino acids long. Trimming took off 4 bases at V and 4 bases at J, with 18 bases between the two ends. The germline gives CDR1 MRHNA, CDR2 SNTAGT. The CDR3 DNA sequence: TGTGCCAGCAGTGTAAAGTCTAGCGTGTCTCCAGATACGCAGTATTTT. It encodes CASSVKSSVSPDTQYF.

This clonotype was picked up many times. The CDR3 reads CASSSLTGGESPLHF. Here the CDR3 DNA reads TGTGCCAGCAGTTCCCTGACAGGGGGCGAGTCACCCCTCCACTTT. This chain connects TRBV6-5 to TRBJ1-6; 10 bases line up with TRBD1. The CDR3 extends over 15 amino acids. J gave up 10 bases and V 4 bases, and 7 bases lay outside the gene matches. Germline CDR1 is MNHEY and CDR2 is SVGAGI.

V gene TRBV5-4 combines with J gene TRBJ2-5; 7 bases line up with TRBD2. V trimming: 5 bases; J trimming: 10 bases; junction bases outside the gene matches: 20. This CDR3 is built from 16 residues. CDR1 and CDR2 from the germline V gene are SGHNT and YYREEE (reference sequence). The CDR3 DNA reads as TGTGCCAGCAGTCAGCCGGGACTATGTGGTAAGAGCGGCCAGTACTTC. Residues: CASSQPGLCGKSGQYF.

Relative to its sample, this clonotype is medium-sized. V gene TRBV29-1 combines with J gene TRBJ1-1; D remains unclear. This CDR3 spans 14 amino acids. V was pared by 2 bases and J by 8 bases, with 18 bases between. Germline CDR1 reads SQVTM; CDR2 reads ANQGSEA. The CDR3 DNA sequence: TGCAGCGTTGAATTTCCGGGCCGGATGCGGGAAGCTTTCTTT. This encodes CSVEFPGRMREAFF.

A word on this clonotype: This may stem from a read error, because a much larger clone lies one nucleotide away. CDR3 protein: CASSGSPGQGYEQYF. CDR3 nucleotide sequence: TGTGCCAGCAGTGGTAGCCCGGGACAGGGTTACGAGCAGTACTTC. The chain is built from TRBV27 and TRBJ2-7; 9 bases line up with TRBD1. V trimming: 5 bases; J trimming: 4 bases; junction bases outside the gene matches: 9. CDR1 is MNHEY, CDR2 SMNVEV, per germline (reference sequence). There are 15 residues in the CDR3.

Within the sample, this clonotype is medium-sized. V is TRBV6-6 and J is TRBJ2-3; D possibly corresponds to TRBD2 (5 bases). The CDR3 consists of 15 residues. V gave up 0 bases and J gave up 7 bases, with 14 bases separating them. CDR1 is MNHNY, CDR2 SVGAGI, per germline (reference sequence). CDR3 sequence: CASSYSHSDSYTQYF. CDR3 coding DNA: TGTGCCAGCAGTTACTCCCATTCGGACTCATATACGCAGTATTTT.

This clonotype was seen at least ten times. The chain carries TRBV19 and TRBJ2-2, with 16 bases lining up with TRBD2. J lost 6 bases, V lost 6 bases, and 13 bases had no gene match. Germline V lookup: CDR1 LNHDA, CDR2 SQIVND (reference sequence). The CDR3 runs to 19 residues. CDR3: CASSPLGLGTSGRAGELFF. CDR3 DNA sequence: TGTGCCAGTAGCCCCTTAGGGCTAGGGACTAGCGGGAGGGCCGGGGAGCTGTTTTTT.

A word on this clonotype: A much larger clonotype is one base distant, so this may be a read error. This rearrangement joins TRBV18 to TRBJ2-3, with D maybe TRBD1 (5 bases). The CDR3 sequence is 15 residues long. Germline V gene lookup returns CDR1 KGHSH and CDR2 LQKENI. CDR3: CTSSARDSSTDTQYF. DNA of the CDR3: TGTACCAGCTCAGCCAGGGATTCTAGCACAGATACGCAGTATTTT.

This clonotype has more than one count but fewer than ten. This chain uses TRBV12-3 or TRBV12-4 with TRBJ1-4; D gene ambiguous. This CDR3 spans 14 amino acids. Trimming took 2 bases from V and 0 from J, leaving 4 bases between them. This CDR3 reads CASSLRSTNEKLFF. The DNA for the CDR3 is TGTGCCAGCAGTTTACGCTCAACTAATGAAAAACTGTTTTTT.

About this clonotype: A much more abundant neighbour one base away suggests this may be a read error. The CDR3 spells CASGYGLAGGKTQYF. The CDR3 DNA is TGTGCCAGCGGTTACGGACTAGCGGGGGGAAAGACCCAGTACTTC. The chain carries TRBV6-5 and TRBJ2-5; 14 bases align to TRBD2. Looked up from germline, CDR1 is MNHEY and CDR2 is SVGAGI. This CDR3 is built from 15 residues.

This clonotype was detected only a few times. This rearrangement joins TRBV6-1 to TRBJ1-1, with no clear D. CDR1 MNHNS and CDR2 SASEGT come from the germline V gene. V was shortened by 10 bases and J by 4 bases, with 16 bases between the two germline ends. The CDR3 is 13 amino acids. In DNA form, the CDR3 reads TGTGCCACGCAGGCCGGGGTGGGCACTGAAGCTTTCTTT. This sequence encodes CATQAGVGTEAFF.

This clonotype is medium-sized (0.01 to 0.1%) within its sample. The chain recombines TRBV19 with TRBJ2-2; D uncertain. From germline, CDR1 is LNHDA and CDR2 SQIVND (reference sequence). CDR3 size: 13 residues. The V end was cut by 11 bases, the J end by 0 bases, with 10 bases between. The CDR3 sequence: CAAGRTNTGELFF. In DNA form, the CDR3 reads TGTGCCGCTGGGCGGACGAACACCGGGGAGCTGTTTTTT.

Ten or more counts support this clonotype. The V gene is TRBV27, the J gene TRBJ2-1; TRBD2 matches 14 bases. Looked up from germline, CDR1 is MNHEY and CDR2 is SMNVEV (reference sequence). CDR3 length: 18 residues. The J segment lost 0 bases and the V segment lost 4 bases, leaving 5 bases of the junction unmatched. This CDR3 is CASSSRTSGRSSYNEQFF. CDR3 DNA: TGTGCCAGCAGTTCTAGGACTAGCGGGAGGAGCTCCTACAATGAGCAGTTCTTC.

This chain connects TRBV6-5 to TRBJ2-2; TRBD1 might be the D (6 bases). The CDR3 sequence is 15 residues long. Germline V gene sequence: CDR1 MNHEY, CDR2 SVGAGI. Deletions cut 5 bases from V and 0 bases from J, with 10 bases between. The CDR3: CASSPGTSNTGELFF. The CDR3 DNA is TGTGCCAGCAGTCCCGGGACATCGAACACCGGGGAGCTGTTTTTT.

This clonotype was seen a handful of times. J is TRBJ1-3 and V is TRBV6-5; no clear D. Trimming took 1 base from V and 0 from J, leaving 10 bases between them. CDR1 is MNHEY, CDR2 SVGAGI, per germline. The CDR3 has 16 residues. CDR3 nucleotides: TGTGCCAGCAGTTACTTTCCAAAAGACTCTGGAAACACCATATATTTT. It codes for CASSYFPKDSGNTIYF.

The table lists this clonotype with a few counts. V is TRBV7-2 and J is TRBJ2-3, with 10 positions matching TRBD2. CDR3 length: 17 amino acids. Germline V CDR1 and CDR2: SGHTA, FQGNSA. V trimming: 6 bases; J trimming: 2 bases; junction bases outside the gene matches: 11. The CDR3 region is CASSPRQLAGLTDTQYF. The CDR3 bases are TGTGCCAGCAGTCCAAGACAACTAGCGGGGCTCACAGATACGCAGTATTTT.

This clonotype was seen a single time. The chain employs TRBV11-2 and TRBJ2-5; 10 nucleotides line up with TRBD2. V lost 4 bases to trimming and J lost 5 bases; unmatched junction nucleotides: 13. The CDR3 is made up of 17 amino acids. Germline CDR1 is SGHAT and CDR2 is FQNNGV. CDR3 coding DNA: TGTGCCAGCAGCTCAGCCCCTAGCGGGAGATATGTGGAGACCCAGTACTTC. As protein: CASSSAPSGRYVETQYF.

As regards this clonotype: A read error is possible here, since a much larger clone lies one base away. V and J are TRBV6-5 and TRBJ2-7; D possibly corresponds to TRBD1 (6 bases). The V end lost 7 bases, the J end lost 6 bases, and 13 bases lay between the germline ends. Germline V lookup: CDR1 MNHEY, CDR2 SVGAGI. The CDR3 has 12 amino acids. The CDR3 nucleotides read TGTGCCAGCACTGTAGCAGGGGCCGAGCAGTACTTC. Its translation: CASTVAGAEQYF.